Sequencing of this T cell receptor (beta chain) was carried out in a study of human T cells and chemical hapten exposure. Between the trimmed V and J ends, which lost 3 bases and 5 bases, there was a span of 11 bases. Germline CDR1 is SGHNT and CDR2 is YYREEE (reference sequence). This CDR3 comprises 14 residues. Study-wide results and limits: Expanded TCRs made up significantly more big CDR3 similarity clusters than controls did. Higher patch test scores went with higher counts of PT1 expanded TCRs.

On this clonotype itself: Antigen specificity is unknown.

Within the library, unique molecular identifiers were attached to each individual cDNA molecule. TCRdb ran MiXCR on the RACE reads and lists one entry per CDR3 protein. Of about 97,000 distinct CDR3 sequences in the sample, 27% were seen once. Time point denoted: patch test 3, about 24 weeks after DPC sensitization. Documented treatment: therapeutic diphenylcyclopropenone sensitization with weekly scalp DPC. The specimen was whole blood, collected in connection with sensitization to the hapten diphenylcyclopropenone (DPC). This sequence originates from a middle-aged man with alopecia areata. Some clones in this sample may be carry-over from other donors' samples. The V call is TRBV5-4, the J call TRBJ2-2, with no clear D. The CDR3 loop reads CASSSLKKTGELFF. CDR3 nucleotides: TGTGCCAGCAGCTCGCTGAAAAAGACCGGGGAGCTGTTTTTT.